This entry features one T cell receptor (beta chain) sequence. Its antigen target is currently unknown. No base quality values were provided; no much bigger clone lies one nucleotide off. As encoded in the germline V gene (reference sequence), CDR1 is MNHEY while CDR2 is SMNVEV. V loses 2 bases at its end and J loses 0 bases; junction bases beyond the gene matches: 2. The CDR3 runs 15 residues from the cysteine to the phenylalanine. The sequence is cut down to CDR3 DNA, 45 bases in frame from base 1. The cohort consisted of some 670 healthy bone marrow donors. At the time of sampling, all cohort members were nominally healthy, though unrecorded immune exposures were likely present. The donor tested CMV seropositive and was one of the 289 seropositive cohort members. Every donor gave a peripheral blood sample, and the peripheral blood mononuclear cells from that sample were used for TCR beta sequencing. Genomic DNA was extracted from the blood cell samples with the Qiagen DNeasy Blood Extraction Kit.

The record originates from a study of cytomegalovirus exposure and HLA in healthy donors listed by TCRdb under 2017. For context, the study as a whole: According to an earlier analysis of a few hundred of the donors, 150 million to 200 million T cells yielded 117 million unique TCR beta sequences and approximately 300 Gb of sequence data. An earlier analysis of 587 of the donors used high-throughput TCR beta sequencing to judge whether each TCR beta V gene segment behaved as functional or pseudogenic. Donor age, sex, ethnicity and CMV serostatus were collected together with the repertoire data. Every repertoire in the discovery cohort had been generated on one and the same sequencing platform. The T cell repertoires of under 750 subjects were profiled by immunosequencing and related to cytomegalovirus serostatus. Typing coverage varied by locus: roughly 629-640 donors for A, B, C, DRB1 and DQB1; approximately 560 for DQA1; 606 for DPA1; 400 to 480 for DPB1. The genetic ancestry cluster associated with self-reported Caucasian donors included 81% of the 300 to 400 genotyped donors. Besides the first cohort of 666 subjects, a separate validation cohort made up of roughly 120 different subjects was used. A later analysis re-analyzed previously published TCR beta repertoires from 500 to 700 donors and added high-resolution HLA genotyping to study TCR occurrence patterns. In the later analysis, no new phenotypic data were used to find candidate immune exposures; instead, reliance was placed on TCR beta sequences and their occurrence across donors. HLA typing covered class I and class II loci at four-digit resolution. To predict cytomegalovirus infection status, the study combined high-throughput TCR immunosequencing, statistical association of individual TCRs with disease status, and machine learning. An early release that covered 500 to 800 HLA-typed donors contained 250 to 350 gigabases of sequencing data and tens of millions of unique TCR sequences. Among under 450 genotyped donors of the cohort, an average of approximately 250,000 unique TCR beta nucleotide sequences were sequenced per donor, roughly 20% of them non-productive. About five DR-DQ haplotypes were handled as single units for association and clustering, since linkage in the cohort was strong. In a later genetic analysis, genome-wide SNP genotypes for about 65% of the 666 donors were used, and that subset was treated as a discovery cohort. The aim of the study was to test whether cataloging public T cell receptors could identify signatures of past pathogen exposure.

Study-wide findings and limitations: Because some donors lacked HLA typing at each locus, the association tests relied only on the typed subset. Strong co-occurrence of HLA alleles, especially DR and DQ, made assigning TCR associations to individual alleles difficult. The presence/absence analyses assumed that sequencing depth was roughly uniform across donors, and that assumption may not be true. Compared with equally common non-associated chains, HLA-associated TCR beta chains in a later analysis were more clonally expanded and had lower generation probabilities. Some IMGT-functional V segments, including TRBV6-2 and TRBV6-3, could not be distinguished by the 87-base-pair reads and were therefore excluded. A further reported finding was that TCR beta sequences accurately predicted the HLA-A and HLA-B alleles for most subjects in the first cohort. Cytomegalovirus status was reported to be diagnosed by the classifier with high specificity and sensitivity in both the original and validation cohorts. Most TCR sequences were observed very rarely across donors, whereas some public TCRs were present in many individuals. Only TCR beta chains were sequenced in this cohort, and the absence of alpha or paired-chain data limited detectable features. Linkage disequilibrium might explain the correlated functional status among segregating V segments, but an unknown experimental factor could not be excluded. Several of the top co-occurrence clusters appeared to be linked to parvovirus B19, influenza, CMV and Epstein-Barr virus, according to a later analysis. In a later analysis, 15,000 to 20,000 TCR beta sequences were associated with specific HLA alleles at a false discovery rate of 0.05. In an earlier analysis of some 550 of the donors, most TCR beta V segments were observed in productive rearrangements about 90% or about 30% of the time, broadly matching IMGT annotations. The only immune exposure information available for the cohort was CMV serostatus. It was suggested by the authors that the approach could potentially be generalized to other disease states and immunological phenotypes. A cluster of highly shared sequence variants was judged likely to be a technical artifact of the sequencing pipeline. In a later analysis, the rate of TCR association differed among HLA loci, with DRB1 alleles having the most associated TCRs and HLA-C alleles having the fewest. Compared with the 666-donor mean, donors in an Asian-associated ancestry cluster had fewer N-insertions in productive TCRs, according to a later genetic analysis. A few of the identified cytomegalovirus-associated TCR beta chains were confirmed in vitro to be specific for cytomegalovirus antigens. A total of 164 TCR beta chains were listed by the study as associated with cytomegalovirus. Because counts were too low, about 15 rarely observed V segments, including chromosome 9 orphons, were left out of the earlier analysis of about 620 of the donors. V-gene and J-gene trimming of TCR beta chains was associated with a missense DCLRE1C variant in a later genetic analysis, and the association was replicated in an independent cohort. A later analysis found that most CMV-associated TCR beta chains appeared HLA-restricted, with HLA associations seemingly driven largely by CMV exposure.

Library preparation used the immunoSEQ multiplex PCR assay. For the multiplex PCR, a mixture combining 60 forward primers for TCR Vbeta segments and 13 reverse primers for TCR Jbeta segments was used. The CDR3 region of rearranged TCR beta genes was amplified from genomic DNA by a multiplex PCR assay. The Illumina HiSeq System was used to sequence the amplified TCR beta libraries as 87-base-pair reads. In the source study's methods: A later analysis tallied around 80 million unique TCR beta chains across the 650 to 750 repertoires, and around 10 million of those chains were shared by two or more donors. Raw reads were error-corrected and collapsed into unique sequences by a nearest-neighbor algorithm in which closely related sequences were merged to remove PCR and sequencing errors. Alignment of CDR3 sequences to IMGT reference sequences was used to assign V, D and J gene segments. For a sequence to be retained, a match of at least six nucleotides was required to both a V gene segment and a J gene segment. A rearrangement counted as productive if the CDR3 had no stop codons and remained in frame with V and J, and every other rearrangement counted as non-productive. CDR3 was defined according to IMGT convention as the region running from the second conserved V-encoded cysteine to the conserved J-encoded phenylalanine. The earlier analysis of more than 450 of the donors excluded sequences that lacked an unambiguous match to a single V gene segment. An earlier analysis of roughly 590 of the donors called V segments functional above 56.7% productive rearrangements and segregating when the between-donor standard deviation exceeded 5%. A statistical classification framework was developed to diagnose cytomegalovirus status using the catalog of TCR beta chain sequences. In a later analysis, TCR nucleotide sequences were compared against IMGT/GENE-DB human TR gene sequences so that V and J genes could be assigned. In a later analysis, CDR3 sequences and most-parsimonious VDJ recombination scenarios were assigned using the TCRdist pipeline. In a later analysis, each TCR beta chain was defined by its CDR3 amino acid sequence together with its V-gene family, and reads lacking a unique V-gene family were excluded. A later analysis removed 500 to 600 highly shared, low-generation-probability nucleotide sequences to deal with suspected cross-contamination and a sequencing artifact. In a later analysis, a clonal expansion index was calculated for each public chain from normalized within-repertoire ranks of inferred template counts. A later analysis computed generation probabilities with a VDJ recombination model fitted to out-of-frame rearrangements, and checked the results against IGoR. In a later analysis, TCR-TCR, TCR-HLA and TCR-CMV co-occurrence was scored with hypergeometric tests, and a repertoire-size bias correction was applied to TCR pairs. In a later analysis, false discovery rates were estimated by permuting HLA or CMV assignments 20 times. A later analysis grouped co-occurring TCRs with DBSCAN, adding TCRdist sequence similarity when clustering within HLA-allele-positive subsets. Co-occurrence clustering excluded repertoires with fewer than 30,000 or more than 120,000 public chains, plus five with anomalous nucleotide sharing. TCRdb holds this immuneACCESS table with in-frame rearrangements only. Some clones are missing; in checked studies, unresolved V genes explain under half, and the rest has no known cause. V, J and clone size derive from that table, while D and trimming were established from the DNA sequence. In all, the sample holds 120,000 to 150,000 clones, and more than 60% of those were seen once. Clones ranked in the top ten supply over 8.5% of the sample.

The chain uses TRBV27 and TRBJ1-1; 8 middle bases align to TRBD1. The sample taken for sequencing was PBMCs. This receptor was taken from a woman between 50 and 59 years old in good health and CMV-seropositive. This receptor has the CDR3 CASSLRTGMNTEAFF. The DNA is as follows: TGTGCCAGCAGTTTACGGACAGGGATGAACACTGAAGCTTTCTTT.